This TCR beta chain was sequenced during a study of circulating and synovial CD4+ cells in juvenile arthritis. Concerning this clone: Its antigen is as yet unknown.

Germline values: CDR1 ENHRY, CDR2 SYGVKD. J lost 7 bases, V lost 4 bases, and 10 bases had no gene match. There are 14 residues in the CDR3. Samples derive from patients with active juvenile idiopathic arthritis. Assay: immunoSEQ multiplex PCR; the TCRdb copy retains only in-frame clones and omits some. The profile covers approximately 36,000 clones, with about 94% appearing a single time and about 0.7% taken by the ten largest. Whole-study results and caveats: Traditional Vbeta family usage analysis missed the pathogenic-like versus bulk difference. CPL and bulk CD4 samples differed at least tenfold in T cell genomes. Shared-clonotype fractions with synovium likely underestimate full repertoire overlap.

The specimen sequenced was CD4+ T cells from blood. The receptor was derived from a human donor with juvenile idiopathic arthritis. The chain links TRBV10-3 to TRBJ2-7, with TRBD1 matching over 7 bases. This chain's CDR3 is CAISASDRVGEQYF. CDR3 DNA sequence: TGTGCCATCAGTGCCTCCGACAGGGTTGGTGAGCAGTACTTC.